These 2 T cell receptor beta chains were all obtained from the same sample, sequenced in a study of blood T cell repertoires in COVID-19. This table comes from immunoSEQ multiplex PCR, and its TCRdb copy is limited to in-frame clones, with some not included. The sample contains 360,000 or so clones, around 91% of which appear only once. Sample: peripheral blood. The receptors were gathered from a man between 18 and 29 years old with active or convalescent COVID-19.

There are a few counts of this clone. CDR3 nucleotides: TGTGCCAGCAGCGCCGTAGAGAACACTGAAGCTTTCTTT. It codes for CASSAVENTEAFF. V is TRBV6-6 and J is TRBJ1-1; D gene uncertain. The CDR3 has 13 amino acids. V lost 6 bases, J lost 1 base, and 9 bases lay in between. CDR1 MNHNY and CDR2 SVGAGI come from the germline V gene (reference sequence).

This sequence joins TRBV5-5 and TRBJ2-2, with D possibly matching TRBD1 (6 bases). Germline-derived CDR1 and CDR2 are SGHKS and YYEKEE (reference sequence). There are 18 residues in the CDR3. Trimming cost V 4 bases and J 2 bases, with 21 bases left between them. The DNA of the CDR3 is TGTGCCAGCAGCCAAGGACCACAGGGCATCTTAAACACCGGGGAGCTGTTTTTT. Amino acid sequence: CASSQGPQGILNTGELFF.